What follows describes a single T cell receptor (beta chain). V shed 0 bases and J shed 6 bases, with 12 bases lying between them. The germline V gene encodes CDR1 SGHRS and CDR2 YFSETQ. The CDR3 is made up of 14 amino acids. The sample belongs to a study of blood T cell repertoires in COVID-19. About the research overall: There were acute and convalescent COVID-19 samples, and they came from the United States, Italy and Spain. T cells, B-cell-depleted T cells, or PBMCs provided the cDNA or gDNA that served as material.

Authors' methods: By means of reference gene primer amplification, nucleated cell counts were estimated. Assay: immunoSEQ multiplex PCR; the TCRdb copy retains only in-frame clones and omits some. The D gene and trimming were derived from the DNA, and the V and J assignments and clone size from that table. The data contain about 130,000 clones, roughly four fifths of them seen just once; the ten biggest clones take up more than 5.5%. The sequenced material came from peripheral blood. The chain employs TRBV5-1 and TRBJ1-1, with D perhaps matching TRBD1 (6 bases). The sequence was collected from a man in his 60s with acute or convalescent COVID-19. This chain's CDR3 is CASSLGDKFAEAFF. CDR3 coding DNA: TGCGCCAGCAGCTTGGGGGACAAATTCGCTGAAGCTTTCTTT.